Below, 2 T cell receptor beta chains from the same sample are listed, as sequenced in a study of T cells in Graves' hyperthyroidism and ophthalmopathy. Amplification of TCR beta CDR3 regions used RNA as the template. An initial round of RT-PCR targeting the TCR CDR3 relied on the HTBI primer set. TCRdb ran MiXCR on the multiplex PCR reads and lists one entry per CDR3 protein. The table lists fewer than 450,000 distinct CDR3 sequences, roughly a sixth of them singletons. Sequenced input: blood. These TCRs come from a woman aged 30 to 39 with Graves' hyperthyroidism that later progressed to Graves' ophthalmopathy.

The chain uses TRBV5-1 and TRBJ2-1; D remains unclear. The CDR3 extends over 16 amino acids. Trimming left V 1 base short and J 2 bases short, with 13 bases between. Germline values: CDR1 SGHRS, CDR2 YFSETQ. Written as DNA, the CDR3 is TGCGCCAGCAGCTTGAAGGGAATAGGTGCCTACAATGAGCAGTTCTTC. Its protein is CASSLKGIGAYNEQFF.

This clonotype was observed many times. The chain joins TRBV11-2 to TRBJ2-1; D may be TRBD2 (7 bases). Between the trimmed V and J ends, which lost 0 bases and 8 bases, there was a span of 20 bases. CDR1 and CDR2 (germline): SGHAT, FQNNGV. The CDR3 is 17 amino acids. CDR3 nucleotides: TGTGCCAGCAGCTTAGATCTCGGGGGGCCGTCTCCTGATGAGCAGTTCTTC. Translating it yields CASSLDLGGPSPDEQFF. Full variable domain (missing parts from reference TRBV11-2 and TRBJ2-1): EAGVAQSPRYKIIEKRQSVAFWCNPISGHATLYWYQQILGQGPKLLIQFQNNGVVDDSQLPKDRFSAERLKGVDSTLKIQPAKLEDSAVYLCASSLDLGGPSPDEQFFGPGTRLTVL.